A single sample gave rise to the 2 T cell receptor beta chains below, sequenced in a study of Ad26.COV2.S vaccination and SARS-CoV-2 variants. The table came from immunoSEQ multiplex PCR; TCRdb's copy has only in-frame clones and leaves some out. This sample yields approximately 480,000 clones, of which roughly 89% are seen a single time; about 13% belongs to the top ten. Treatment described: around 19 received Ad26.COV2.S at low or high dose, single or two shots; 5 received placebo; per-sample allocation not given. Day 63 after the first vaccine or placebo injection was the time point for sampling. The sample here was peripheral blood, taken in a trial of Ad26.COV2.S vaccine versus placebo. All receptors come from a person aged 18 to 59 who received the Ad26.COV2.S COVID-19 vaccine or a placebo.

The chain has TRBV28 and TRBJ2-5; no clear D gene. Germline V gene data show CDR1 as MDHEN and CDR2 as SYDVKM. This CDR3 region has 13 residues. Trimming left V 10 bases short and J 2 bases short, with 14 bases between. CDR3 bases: TGTGCCACCCGACGGAACCCACAAGAGACCCAGTACTTC. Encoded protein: CATRRNPQETQYF.

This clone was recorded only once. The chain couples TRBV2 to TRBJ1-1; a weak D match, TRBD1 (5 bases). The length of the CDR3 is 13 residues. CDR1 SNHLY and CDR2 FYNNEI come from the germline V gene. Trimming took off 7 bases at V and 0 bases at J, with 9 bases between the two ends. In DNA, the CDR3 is TGTGCCAGCATCCGGGGGGTGAACACTGAAGCTTTCTTT. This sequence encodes CASIRGVNTEAFF.